Listed below are T cell receptor beta chains from one sample, sequenced in a study of blood T cell repertoires in COVID-19. Sequencing was performed with immunoSEQ multiplex PCR; in TCRdb, only in-frame clones are kept and a portion is missing. The sample has 200,000 to 300,000 clones; around nine tenths are singletons. The sequencing input was peripheral blood. The receptors stem from a woman in her 70s with active or convalescent COVID-19. The CDR3 runs from the conserved cysteine through the conserved F or W. The D gene is left open where the match is weak. Not every row has a clone size; where given, it reads once, few, many or a size class.

>TRBJ1-4|once|TRBD1|TRBV27
TGTGCCAGCAGTGCATACAGGGGCCCAACTAATGAAAAACTGTTTTTT
CASSAYRGPTNEKLFF
>TRBJ1-5|.|.|TRBV18
TGTGCCAGCTCACCACAGGGGGAGGGCCAGCCCCAGCATTTT
CASSPQGEGQPQHF
>TRBJ1-1|.|.|TRBV18
TGTGCCAGCTCACCACGGGATCAGGGAACCACTCCCAGCACTGAAGCTTTCTTT
CASSPRDQGTTPSTEAFF
>TRBJ1-6|.|.|TRBV2
TGTGCCAGCAGTGAATGGACAAGTAATTCACCCCTCCACTTT
CASSEWTSNSPLHF
>TRBJ1-2|.|TRBD1|TRBV9
TGTGCCAGCAGCGTAGGACAGGGATTTGATAACACCTTC
CASSVGQGFDNTF
>TRBJ2-1|.|.|TRBV11-3
TGTGCCAGCAGCCCCCGGGGAGGGGGGGCCACTGAGCAGTTCTTC
CASSPRGGGATEQFF
>TRBJ1-6|.|TRBD1|TRBV7-9
TGTGCCAGCATTGGGACAGCCTCAAATCGGGAACCCCTCCACTTT
CASIGTASNREPLHF
>TRBJ2-5|.|TRBD1|TRBV5-4
TGTGCCAGCAGCCGACAGGGGGCGGGTGAGACCCAGTACTTC
CASSRQGAGETQYF
>TRBJ2-1|.|TRBD1|TRBV19
TGTGCCAGTAGTATAGATTCGTGGACAGGGAGCAATGAGCAGTTCTTC
CASSIDSWTGSNEQFF
>TRBJ2-4|.|.|TRBV5-1
TGCGCCAGCAGCTTGTCACCCCCAGGTCAGGAAAACATTCAGTACTTC
CASSLSPPGQENIQYF
>TRBJ2-7|.|.|TRBV18
TGTGCCAGCTCACCCCCCAATAAGGGGTCCTACGAGCAGTACTTC
CASSPPNKGSYEQYF
>TRBJ2-1|.|.|TRBV11-2
TGTGCCAGCAGCTCTCGCCGCCCGGGACACATGGATCCTAACGAGCAGTTCTTC
CASSSRRPGHMDPNEQFF
>TRBJ1-4|.|.|TRBV4-3
TGCGCCAGCAGCGCTGAGGGGGGGGCTAATGAAAAACTGTTTTTT
CASSAEGGANEKLFF
>TRBJ2-7|.|.|TRBV6-5
TGTGCCAGCAGTTACTCGAAAACCAGGGTGAGGGAGCAGTACTTC
CASSYSKTRVREQYF
>TRBJ2-5|.|.|TRBV3-1/TRBV3-2
TGTGCCAGCAGCCAGAGAGTACAGGGACTATCGGGGACCCAGTACTTC
CASSQRVQGLSGTQYF
>TRBJ1-4|.|TRBD1|TRBV7-2
TGTGCCAGCAGCTTAAAACAGGGGGCTATAAATAATGAAAAACTGTTTTTT
CASSLKQGAINNEKLFF
>TRBJ2-2|.|.|TRBV9
TGTGCCAGCAGCGTCCCTCCCGGGGAGCTGTTTTTT
CASSVPPGELFF
>TRBJ2-5|.|.|TRBV10-2
TGCGCCAGCAGTGAGTCGAGAGCGGCCGGCTCGTCAGAGACCCAGTACTTC
CASSESRAAGSSETQYF
>TRBJ1-2|few|.|TRBV6-2/TRBV6-3
TGTGCCAGCAGTTACATCGGGGGGCGAGGCTATGGCTACACCTTC
CASSYIGGRGYGYTF
>TRBJ1-2|.|TRBD1|TRBV24-1
TGTGCCACCAGTGAGGGGGACAGGGGAATAGGTGGCTACACCTTC
CATSEGDRGIGGYTF